Shown below are 14 T cell receptor beta chains from a single sample sequenced in a study of cytomegalovirus exposure and HLA in healthy donors. Measured with immunoSEQ multiplex PCR; TCRdb has only the in-frame clones, and not every one. The sample includes roughly 150,000 clones, roughly 90% of them seen just once. Sequencing input: PBMCs. These receptor sequences come from a man aged 18 to 30 in good health and CMV-seronegative.

The chain joins TRBV6-1 to TRBJ2-1; D may be TRBD1 (6 bases). Germline V lookup: CDR1 MNHNS, CDR2 SASEGT. Trimming shortened V by 4 bases and J by 4 bases, and 8 bases separated the two germline ends. This CDR3 is 13 amino acids long. The CDR3 DNA sequence: TGTGCCAGCAGTGTCGACAGGTACAATGAGCAGTTCTTC. It encodes CASSVDRYNEQFF.

The sample holds one count of this clone. The rearrangement joins TRBV9 to TRBJ2-7; 8 bases fit TRBD1. CDR1 is SGDLS and CDR2 is YYNGEE in the germline V gene. CDR3 length: 14 residues. The ends lost 4 bases at V and 5 bases at J; junction bases unmatched: 8. As DNA, the CDR3 is TGTGCCAGCAGCCCCCGGGACAGGATCCACGAGCAGTACTTC. It specifies CASSPRDRIHEQYF.

The genes are TRBV30 and TRBJ2-7; no clear D. V lost 4 bases and J 0 bases, leaving 19 bases between the germline ends. The CDR3 has 16 residues. Germline lookup yields CDR1 GTSNPN and CDR2 SVGIG (reference sequence). The chain's CDR3 is CAWTVAGRSSSYEQYV. DNA for the CDR3: TGTGCCTGGACCGTCGCAGGCAGGTCGTCCTCCTACGAGCAGTACGTC.

The V gene is TRBV11-3, the J gene TRBJ2-7; a possible D gene is TRBD2 (6 bases). The CDR3 consists of 15 residues. V lost 1 base and J lost 7, with 17 bases in between. Germline CDR1 is SGHNT and CDR2 is YENEEA. The chain's CDR3 is CASSLGSGGLEEQYF. Here the CDR3 DNA reads TGTGCCAGCAGCTTAGGTAGCGGAGGTCTCGAGGAGCAGTACTTC.

V usage is TRBV4-2 and J usage is TRBJ2-5, with D perhaps matching TRBD2 (5 bases). CDR3 size: 16 residues. Deletions cut 2 bases from V and 2 bases from J, with 15 bases between. Looked up from germline, CDR1 is LGHNA and CDR2 is YNFKEQ. The CDR3 sequence: CASSQPFGEQQETQYF. CDR3 coding DNA: TGTGCCAGCAGCCAACCATTCGGGGAGCAACAAGAGACCCAGTACTTC.

The chain joins TRBV5-5 to TRBJ1-2, with 7 bases lining up with TRBD1. The CDR3 is made up of 14 amino acids. Germline CDR1 reads SGHKS; CDR2 reads YYEKEE (reference sequence). V dropped 1 base and J dropped 3; count of bases not matched to a gene: 3. The CDR3 bases are TGTGCCAGCAGCTTGTTCGGGACAGACTATGGCTACACCTTC. Its translation: CASSLFGTDYGYTF. The full variable domain, in which reference TRBV5-5 and TRBJ1-2 provide the parts outside the CDR3, is DAGVTQSPTHLIKTRGQQVTLRCSPISGHKSVSWYQQVLGQGPQFIFQYYEKEERGRGNFPDRFSARQFPNYSSELNVNALLLGDSALYLCASSLFGTDYGYTFGSGTRLTVV.

This chain joins TRBV14 and TRBJ1-1; no firm D call. V gave up 6 bases and J gave up 4 bases, with 15 bases separating them. The CDR3 runs to 14 residues. Per the germline V gene, CDR1 is SGHDN and CDR2 is FVKESK. The CDR3 bases are TGTGCCAGCAGTCTACGGGCGGGAAGCACTGAAGCTTTCTTT. Its protein is CASSLRAGSTEAFF.

In DNA form, the CDR3 reads TGTGCCAGTAGTCCCGACTACGAGCAGTACGTC. It yields the protein CASSPDYEQYV. The J gene is TRBJ2-7, the V gene TRBV19; D call uncertain. The germline V and J ends were trimmed by 5 bases and 3 bases, with 5 bases remaining between them. The CDR3 consists of 11 residues. Germline V gene sequence: CDR1 LNHDA, CDR2 SQIVND (reference sequence).

This clone showed up just once. V is TRBV6-5 and J is TRBJ2-2, with 7 bases identical to TRBD1. This CDR3 is built from 16 residues. CDR1 is MNHEY, CDR2 SVGAGI, per germline. With V trimmed by 0 bases and J by 0 bases, 1 base remained unmatched. CDR3 amino acids: CASSYSGTANTGELFF. In DNA form, the CDR3 reads TGTGCCAGCAGTTACTCCGGGACAGCGAACACCGGGGAGCTGTTTTTT.

V usage is TRBV2 and J usage is TRBJ2-7; D unclear. The V end was cut by 7 bases, the J end by 6 bases, with 13 bases between. The V gene's germline CDR1 is SNHLY and CDR2 FYNNEI. The CDR3 is made up of 12 amino acids. CDR3 sequence (DNA): TGTGCCAGCACCCCATCCCCAGTCGAGCAGTACTTC. Amino acids: CASTPSPVEQYF.

V and J are TRBV15 and TRBJ1-1; D is uncertain. The CDR3 consists of 17 residues. Germline loops: CDR1 LNHNV, CDR2 YYDKDF (reference sequence). Trimming stripped 5 bases from V and 0 bases from J, with 19 bases between. DNA of the CDR3: TGTGCCACCAGCCCAACGCGTGGGTCCCAGGTGAACACTGAAGCTTTCTTT. This gives the protein CATSPTRGSQVNTEAFF.

This chain connects TRBV29-1 to TRBJ1-2; 7 bases agree with TRBD1. Germline-derived CDR1 and CDR2 are SQVTM and ANQGSEA. V lost 4 bases, J lost 1 base, and 9 bases stayed unmatched. This CDR3 region has 15 residues. The CDR3 nucleotides read TGCAGCGTTGTTGCGACAGGGAACTTTAACTATGGCTACACCTTC. Its protein product is CSVVATGNFNYGYTF.

The V gene is TRBV4-3, the J gene TRBJ2-1; a weak D match, TRBD2 (5 bases). Looked up from germline, CDR1 is LGHNA and CDR2 is YSLEER. CDR3 length: 14 residues. The V gene lost 1 base and the J gene lost 4 bases, with 8 bases spanning the gap. This chain's CDR3 is CASSQGEGYNEQFF. DNA for the CDR3: TGCGCCAGCAGCCAAGGAGAGGGTTACAATGAGCAGTTCTTC.

V usage is TRBV29-1 and J usage is TRBJ1-2, with D uncertain. The CDR3 covers 13 residues. Between the trimmed V and J ends, which lost 5 bases and 5 bases, there was a span of 15 bases. Germline V CDR1 and CDR2: SQVTM, ANQGSEA. DNA for the CDR3: TGCAGCGTTCGTCAGACAAGTAATTATGGCTACACCTTC. This encodes CSVRQTSNYGYTF.